Below are 7 T cell receptor beta chains sequenced from a single sample in a study of human T cells and chemical hapten exposure (dated by TCRdb to about 2021). The time point label, as the study defines it: patch test 3, about 24 weeks after DPC sensitization. Interpreted using the paper, the treatment or condition label stands for: therapeutic diphenylcyclopropenone sensitization with weekly scalp DPC. Total RNA was isolated from unfractionated whole blood collected in Tempus Blood RNA tubes. Library creation used RACE. Sequencing took place on a NextSeq 500. TCRdb ran its own pipeline on the public reads, namely fastp trimming at Q25 and MiXCR clone calling, and kept in-frame beta chains. When rows share a CDR3 protein, they turn into one entry using the most common DNA and genes. The table for this sample lists 30,000 to 40,000 distinct CDR3 sequences; more than 8% of them were counted only once. The ten largest clones represent 26% of the sample.

Sequencing used whole blood, obtained in connection with sensitization to the hapten diphenylcyclopropenone (DPC). The source is a man in his forties or fifties with alopecia areata. Some clones in this sample may be carry-over from other donors' samples.

This clonotype was counted at least ten times. V is TRBV12-5 and J is TRBJ2-5; D is unclear. Germline V gene sequence: CDR1 LGHNT, CDR2 FRNRAP. V lost 8 bases, J lost 1 base, and 11 bases lay in between. The CDR3 consists of 13 residues. DNA for the CDR3: TGTGCTAGTCGGTCGGGCAGCCAAGAGACCCAGTACTTC. It codes for CASRSGSQETQYF.

The gene calls are TRBV28 and TRBJ2-7, with TRBD2 matching 8 bases. Germline V gene sequence: CDR1 MDHEN, CDR2 SYDVKM. Germline trimming cut 0 bases from V and 6 bases from J; bases unmatched to any gene: 7. This CDR3 is built from 15 residues. The CDR3 protein is CASSLWAGGPGEQYF. The CDR3 DNA reads TGTGCCAGCAGTTTATGGGCGGGAGGTCCCGGCGAGCAGTACTTC.

This chain joins TRBV4-2 and TRBJ2-7; D not certain. Per germline, CDR1 LGHNA and CDR2 YNFKEQ. The CDR3 has 16 amino acids. Trimming cost V 4 bases and J 0 bases, with 16 bases left between them. The CDR3 region is CASSPEPPSRSYEQYF. CDR3 DNA: TGTGCCAGCAGCCCAGAACCTCCCTCCCGCTCCTACGAGCAGTACTTC.

This clonotype was seen ten or more times. The chain recombines TRBV28 with TRBJ1-6; D might be TRBD1 (5 bases). Germline V gene lookup returns CDR1 MDHEN and CDR2 SYDVKM. The CDR3 runs to 14 residues. V was pared by 7 bases and J by 2 bases, with 9 bases between. The CDR3 loop reads CASTPTAYNSPLHF. The CDR3 DNA reads TGTGCCAGCACCCCGACAGCCTATAATTCACCCCTCCACTTT.

This clonotype was seen repeatedly, ten times or more. This chain joins TRBV20-1 and TRBJ2-5; TRBD2 aligns across 8 bases. V lost 6 bases to trimming and J lost 2 bases; unmatched junction nucleotides: 8. Germline V gene lookup returns CDR1 DFQATT and CDR2 SNEGSKA (reference sequence). The CDR3 is 14 residues long. The CDR3 loop is CSAIAGTGQETQYF. CDR3 in DNA: TGCAGTGCAATAGCGGGAACGGGGCAAGAGACCCAGTACTTC.

This clonotype was observed many times. The chain couples TRBV10-3 to TRBJ1-1; a possible D gene is TRBD1 (5 bases). CDR1 and CDR2 (germline): ENHRY, SYGVKD. V was cut by 5 bases and J by 7 bases, with 14 bases left in between. The CDR3 runs to 13 residues. The CDR3 reads CAISYSGGGEAFF. Here the CDR3 DNA reads TGTGCCATCAGTTATTCCGGGGGGGGTGAAGCTTTCTTT.

This clonotype was recorded at least ten times. The chain employs TRBV7-6 and TRBJ2-1; D possibly uses TRBD1 or TRBD2 (5 bases each). V was trimmed by 5 bases and J by 4 bases, leaving 15 bases between them. The germline gives CDR1 SGHVS, CDR2 FNYEAQ. This CDR3 comprises 15 residues. In nucleotides, the CDR3 is TGTGCCAGCAGCCTAGACCGGGACGGTTACAATGAGCAGTTCTTC. It encodes CASSLDRDGYNEQFF.